This TCR beta chain originates from a study of identical twins. Points from the study as a whole: Monozygotic twin pairs showed more out-of-frame TCR alpha sharing than models estimated. Weaker excess sharing between twins was seen in beta out-of-frame sequences.

V was pared by 8 bases and J by 3 bases, with 6 bases of the junction left unmatched. The CDR3 covers 14 residues. Germline CDR1 is ENHRY and CDR2 is SYGVKD. A single record per CDR3 protein comes from TCRdb applying MiXCR to the 5' RACE reads. The sample carries about 530,000 distinct CDR3 sequences, 20% to 25% recorded once. Of note for this clonotype: Its specificity is not known.

In addition, the sample was reused for a study of yellow fever vaccine responses in identical twins.

This chain connects TRBV10-3 to TRBJ2-1; TRBD2 aligns across 8 bases. The sequencing input was CD4+ T cells sorted from blood. The receptor was isolated from a woman younger than 35 in good health. The CDR3 here is CAIFAGGIYNEQFF. The CDR3 nucleotides read TGTGCCATCTTTGCGGGGGGAATCTACAATGAGCAGTTCTTC.